The entry that follows covers one T cell receptor (beta chain) sequence. Primers: 60 Vbeta forward and 13 Jbeta reverse. TCRdb keeps only in-frame clones here, not all; method: immunoSEQ multiplex PCR. Found here are about 43,000 clones, 60% to 80% of them singletons; the top ten hold about 1.5%. The entry originates in a study of cytomegalovirus exposure and HLA in healthy donors. This cohort consisted of healthy bone marrow donors. Per germline, CDR1 SGHRS and CDR2 YFSETQ. With 4 bases clipped from V and 0 bases from J, the junction kept 7 bases outside the gene matches. CDR3 length: 15 amino acids. The chain couples TRBV5-1 to TRBJ2-7, with TRBD2 matching 7 bases. The specimen was PBMCs. The sequence derives from a man younger than 45 in good health and CMV-seronegative. The CDR3 reads CASSISGTRSYEQYF. CDR3 DNA: TGCGCCAGCAGCATAAGCGGGACCCGCTCCTACGAGCAGTACTTC.